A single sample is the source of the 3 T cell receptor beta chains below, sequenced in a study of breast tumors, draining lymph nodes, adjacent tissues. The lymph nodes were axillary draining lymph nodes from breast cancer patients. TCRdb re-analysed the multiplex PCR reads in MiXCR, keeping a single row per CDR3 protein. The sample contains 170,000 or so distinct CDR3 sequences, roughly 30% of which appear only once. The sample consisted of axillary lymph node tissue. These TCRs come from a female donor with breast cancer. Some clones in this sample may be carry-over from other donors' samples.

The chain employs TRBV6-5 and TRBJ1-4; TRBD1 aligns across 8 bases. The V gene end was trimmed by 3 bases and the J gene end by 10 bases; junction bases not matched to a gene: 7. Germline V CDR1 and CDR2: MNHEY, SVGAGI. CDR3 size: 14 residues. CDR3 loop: CASSYGRGQGKLFF. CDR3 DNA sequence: TGTGCCAGCAGTTATGGCAGGGGGCAAGGAAAACTGTTTTTT.

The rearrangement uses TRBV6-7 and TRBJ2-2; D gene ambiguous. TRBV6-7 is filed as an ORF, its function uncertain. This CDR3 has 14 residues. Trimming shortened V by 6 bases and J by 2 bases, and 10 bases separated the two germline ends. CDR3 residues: CASRRPPNTGELFF. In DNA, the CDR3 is TGTGCCAGCAGACGACCACCAAACACCGGGGAGCTGTTTTTT.

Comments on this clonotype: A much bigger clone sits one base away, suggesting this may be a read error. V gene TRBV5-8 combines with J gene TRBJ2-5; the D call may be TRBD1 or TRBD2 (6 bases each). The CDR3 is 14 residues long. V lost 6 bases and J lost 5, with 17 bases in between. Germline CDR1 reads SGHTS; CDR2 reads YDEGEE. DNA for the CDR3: TGTGCCAGCAACCTGAGGGGGACTTGGGAGACCCAGTACTTC. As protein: CASNLRGTWETQYF.